The rows below give T cell receptor beta chains drawn from one sample of a study of blood T cell repertoires in COVID-19. The method was immunoSEQ multiplex PCR; TCRdb's version includes in-frame clones alone and lacks a portion of them. The sample contains around 69,000 clones, about four fifths of which appear only once. Sequencing used peripheral blood. The origin of the receptors is a man in his forties or fifties with active COVID-19. CDR3s include the opening cysteine and the closing phenylalanine or tryptophan. A D gene is named only where the DNA matches it firmly. The size entry is marked missing in some rows and otherwise reads once, few, many or a size class.

j_call: TRBJ1-6
d_call: NA
clone_size: NA
v_call: TRBV30
cdr3_aa: CAWSYGSPLHF
cdr3_nt: TGTGCCTGGAGTTACGGTTCACCCCTCCACTTT

j_call: TRBJ2-2
d_call: NA
clone_size: NA
v_call: TRBV29-1
cdr3_aa: CSVETGRGELFF
cdr3_nt: TGCAGCGTTGAGACAGGGAGGGGGGAGCTGTTTTTT

j_call: TRBJ2-6
d_call: TRBD2
clone_size: few
v_call: TRBV19
cdr3_aa: CASSIRASGIPSSGANVLTF
cdr3_nt: TGTGCCAGTAGTATAAGGGCTAGCGGGATCCCGAGCTCTGGGGCCAACGTCCTGACTTTC

j_call: TRBJ2-7
d_call: NA
clone_size: NA
v_call: TRBV10-2
cdr3_aa: CASSVGGAYEQYF
cdr3_nt: TGCGCCAGCAGTGTTGGAGGGGCCTACGAGCAGTACTTC

j_call: TRBJ1-1
d_call: NA
clone_size: NA
v_call: TRBV11-2
cdr3_aa: CASSLSLTGEAFF
cdr3_nt: TGTGCCAGCAGCTTATCGTTAACAGGTGAAGCTTTCTTT

j_call: TRBJ1-2
d_call: NA
clone_size: NA
v_call: TRBV2
cdr3_aa: CASSGEGLGYTF
cdr3_nt: TGTGCCAGCAGTGGGGAGGGCTTGGGCTACACCTTC

j_call: TRBJ1-1
d_call: NA
clone_size: NA
v_call: TRBV2
cdr3_aa: CARLPGVGTEAFF
cdr3_nt: TGTGCCAGGCTTCCGGGAGTGGGGACTGAAGCTTTCTTT

j_call: TRBJ2-1
d_call: NA
clone_size: NA
v_call: TRBV30
cdr3_aa: CAWNEGRGYNEQFF
cdr3_nt: TGTGCCTGGAATGAAGGCAGGGGCTACAATGAGCAGTTCTTC

j_call: TRBJ1-5
d_call: NA
clone_size: NA
v_call: TRBV9
cdr3_aa: CASSVGQGINQPQHF
cdr3_nt: TGTGCCAGCAGCGTAGGGCAGGGGATTAATCAGCCCCAGCATTTT

j_call: TRBJ2-7
d_call: TRBD2
clone_size: NA
v_call: TRBV3-1/TRBV3-2
cdr3_aa: CASSQGGAGVSSKQYF
cdr3_nt: TGTGCCAGCAGCCAAGGAGGCGCGGGAGTATCTTCTAAGCAGTACTTC

j_call: TRBJ1-5
d_call: NA
clone_size: NA
v_call: TRBV14
cdr3_aa: CASSLTGLRQPQHF
cdr3_nt: TGTGCCAGCAGCCTCACAGGGTTGAGGCAGCCCCAGCATTTT